One sample yielded the 21 T cell receptor beta chains listed below, sequenced in a study of cytomegalovirus exposure and HLA in healthy donors. PCR involved 60 Vbeta and 13 Jbeta primers. TCRdb's table, derived via immunoSEQ multiplex PCR, lists solely in-frame clones and lacks some. Of some 190,000 clones listed, over 75% are singletons. The sample comprised PBMCs. The receptors shown here come from a woman in her 30s in good health and CMV-seronegative.

V is TRBV4-2 and J is TRBJ2-5, with TRBD2 matching 13 bases. The junction had 7 bases not matched to a gene; V was cut back by 4 bases and J by 5 bases. This CDR3 contains 16 residues. Germline V gene lookup returns CDR1 LGHNA and CDR2 YNFKEQ. CDR3 region: CASSLTSGGAGETQYF. The CDR3 bases are TGTGCCAGCAGCCTCACTAGCGGGGGGGCTGGGGAGACCCAGTACTTC.

The CDR3 DNA follows: TGTGCCAGCAGTTACCGGGACACTGATGGCTACACCTTC. As protein: CASSYRDTDGYTF. The chain links TRBV6-5 to TRBJ1-2; D is possibly TRBD1 (6 bases). V was shortened by 2 bases and J by 6 bases, with 10 bases between the two germline ends. The CDR3 has 13 residues. Per the germline V gene, CDR1 is MNHEY and CDR2 is SVGAGI.

This clone was seen only once. This chain joins TRBV7-3 and TRBJ2-1; the D is unclear. Trimming left V 4 bases short and J 4 bases short, with 14 bases between. Germline lookup yields CDR1 SGHTA and CDR2 FQGTGA. This CDR3 spans 15 amino acids. The CDR3 protein is CASSYLGGAYNEQFF. CDR3 coding DNA: TGTGCCAGCAGCTATCTAGGCGGAGCGTACAATGAGCAGTTCTTC.

V is TRBV29-1 and J is TRBJ1-4; possible D gene TRBD1, 6 bases. V lost 7 bases, J lost 5 bases, and 14 bases lay in between. CDR1 is SQVTM and CDR2 is ANQGSEA in the germline V gene. This CDR3 is 13 amino acids long. The CDR3 DNA follows: TGCAGCGCCCGGACAGATCTAAATGAAAAACTGTTTTTT. Translating gives CSARTDLNEKLFF.

This chain connects TRBV25-1 to TRBJ1-2; D call uncertain. The V gene lost 4 bases and the J gene lost 4 bases, with 10 bases spanning the gap. This CDR3 is 13 amino acids long. Germline V gene lookup returns CDR1 MGHDK and CDR2 SYGVNS. Written as DNA, the CDR3 is TGTGCCAGCAGTGCTGAACGGGTCTATGGCTACACCTTC. Amino acid sequence: CASSAERVYGYTF.

This clone was observed a handful of times. This chain joins TRBV5-4 and TRBJ2-7, with 12 nucleotides matching TRBD2. CDR1 and CDR2 (germline): SGHNT, YYREEE (reference sequence). The V and J ends lost 0 bases and 0 bases, in that order; junction bases with no gene match: 7. This CDR3 is built from 18 residues. CDR3 loop: CASSLGTSGERSSYEQYF. The DNA for the CDR3 is TGTGCCAGCAGCTTGGGGACTAGCGGGGAACGAAGCTCCTACGAGCAGTACTTC.

The CDR3 DNA reads as TGCGCCACCCCAGGGGGCCCCAATCAGCCCCAGCATTTT. This encodes CATPGGPNQPQHF. The V gene is TRBV5-1, the J gene TRBJ1-5; 8 bases fit TRBD1. The CDR3 covers 13 residues. With 9 bases clipped from V and 3 bases from J, the junction kept 5 bases outside the gene matches. Germline CDR1 is SGHRS and CDR2 is YFSETQ.

The chain is built from TRBV5-6 and TRBJ2-7; TRBD1 matches at 9 bases. V trimming: 0 bases; J trimming: 5 bases; junction bases outside the gene matches: 9. CDR1 and CDR2 (germline): SGHDT, YYEEEE. The length of the CDR3 is 16 residues. This CDR3 is CASSLGVWTGVDEQYF. CDR3 in DNA: TGTGCCAGCAGCTTGGGAGTGTGGACAGGGGTCGACGAGCAGTACTTC.

This clone ranks as medium-sized. V is TRBV6-4 and J is TRBJ2-3, with 9 bases matching TRBD2. The CDR3 sequence is 16 residues long. CDR1 and CDR2 (germline): MRHNA, SNTAGT. J was trimmed by 4 bases and V by 0 bases; bases with no gene match: 5. DNA of the CDR3: TGTGCCAGCAGTGACTCAAATAGCGGGGGCCCAGATACGCAGTATTTT. It yields the protein CASSDSNSGGPDTQYF.

In this sample, this clone turned up a few times. This chain uses TRBV27 with TRBJ2-1; 9 nucleotides agree with TRBD1. V gave up 5 bases and J gave up 6 bases; unmatched junction bases: 2. This CDR3 is built from 13 residues. Germline loops: CDR1 MNHEY, CDR2 SMNVEV (reference sequence). The DNA for the CDR3 is TGTGCCAGCAGTGACAGGGGGATCAATGAGCAGTTCTTC. Protein: CASSDRGINEQFF.

V usage is TRBV14 and J usage is TRBJ2-1; 8 nucleotides line up with TRBD2. The CDR3 is made up of 16 amino acids. CDR1 is SGHDN, CDR2 FVKESK, per germline. Trimming at V came to 1 base and at J to 12 bases, leaving 14 bases not matched to a gene. CDR3 residues: CASSQVPRGVQGGQFF. The CDR3 nucleotides are TGTGCCAGCAGCCAAGTTCCGCGGGGGGTCCAGGGAGGGCAGTTCTTC.

The genes are TRBV7-6 and TRBJ2-1, with D uncertain. The CDR3 is 14 amino acids. In germline, CDR1 is SGHVS, CDR2 FNYEAQ. Between the trimmed V and J ends, which lost 5 bases and 9 bases, there was a span of 17 bases. The CDR3 loop reads CASSPDGYPVEQFF. CDR3 DNA: TGTGCCAGCAGCCCCGACGGGTATCCCGTTGAGCAGTTCTTC.

The chain joins TRBV18 to TRBJ2-2, with D perhaps matching TRBD2 (6 bases). Germline V CDR1 and CDR2: KGHSH, LQKENI. The V end was cut by 1 base, the J end by 1 base, with 7 bases between. The CDR3 sequence is 15 residues long. The CDR3 DNA is TGTGCCAGCTCACCACAGGGACTGAACACCGGGGAGCTGTTTTTT. The encoded protein is CASSPQGLNTGELFF.

V usage is TRBV4-3 and J usage is TRBJ1-1; possibly TRBD1 for D (6 bases). The V end lost 0 bases, the J end lost 3 bases, and 14 bases lay between the germline ends. Germline values: CDR1 LGHNA, CDR2 YSLEER. There are 16 residues in the CDR3. The CDR3 DNA reads as TGCGCCAGCAGCCAAGATGGGGAAGGGGGGGACACTGAAGCTTTCTTT. It is translated as CASSQDGEGGDTEAFF.

This clone was seen only once. The rearrangement joins TRBV25-1 to TRBJ1-4; 7 bases agree with TRBD1. V gave up 7 bases and J gave up 5 bases; unmatched junction bases: 7. The germline V gene encodes CDR1 MGHDK and CDR2 SYGVNS. The CDR3 loop spans 14 amino acids. CDR3 in DNA: TGTGCCAGCAAACCAGGGGGTAGAAATGAAAAACTGTTTTTT. Its protein product is CASKPGGRNEKLFF.

The chain uses TRBV7-9 and TRBJ2-7; D not certain. V was clipped by 2 bases and J by 0 bases, with 8 bases between them. The CDR3 has 14 amino acids. Germline CDR1 SEHNR, CDR2 FQNEAQ (reference sequence). The CDR3 spells CASSLTEFSYEQYF. The CDR3 DNA reads TGTGCCAGCAGCTTAACAGAATTCTCCTACGAGCAGTACTTC.

This clone was observed a handful of times. The rearrangement joins TRBV19 to TRBJ1-1; D remains ambiguous. Germline values: CDR1 LNHDA, CDR2 SQIVND (reference sequence). Trimming stripped 10 bases from V and 1 base from J, with 13 bases between. The CDR3 is 13 amino acids. The CDR3 spells CATGGEANTEAFF. The CDR3 coding sequence is TGTGCCACGGGTGGTGAGGCGAACACTGAAGCTTTCTTT.

The chain couples TRBV6-5 to TRBJ1-1; 9 bases align to TRBD1. J lost 5 bases, V lost 4 bases, and 11 bases had no gene match. Germline CDR1 and CDR2: MNHEY and SVGAGI. CDR3 length: 16 residues. CDR3 residues: CASSSAGTGPRTEAFF. In nucleotides, the CDR3 is TGTGCCAGCAGTTCTGCCGGGACAGGGCCGAGGACTGAAGCTTTCTTT.

The chain combines TRBV6-5 with TRBJ2-5; 7 positions agree with TRBD2. CDR1 is MNHEY and CDR2 is SVGAGI in the germline V gene. The CDR3 loop spans 13 amino acids. The V segment lost 8 bases and the J segment 5 bases; nucleotides outside the gene matches: 8. The CDR3 protein is CASRKSGAETQYF. The CDR3 DNA sequence: TGTGCCAGCCGGAAGAGCGGGGCTGAGACCCAGTACTTC.

This chain uses TRBV19 with TRBJ1-5; 9 nucleotides agree with TRBD1. The CDR3 consists of 16 residues. CDR1 and CDR2 (germline): LNHDA, SQIVND (reference sequence). V shed 3 bases and J 3 bases; nucleotides not matched to a gene: 6. The CDR3 loop reads CASSIIQGAVNQPQHF. CDR3 in DNA: TGTGCCAGTAGTATCATACAGGGGGCAGTCAATCAGCCCCAGCATTTT. The variable domain in full, completed from reference TRBV19 and TRBJ1-5, reads DGGITQSPKYLFRKEGQNVTLSCEQNLNHDAMYWYRQDPGQGLRLIYYSQIVNDFQKGDIAEGYSVSREKKESFPLTVTSAQKNPTAFYLCASSIIQGAVNQPQHFGDGTRLSIL.

This clone has only one observation. The chain carries TRBV5-1 and TRBJ2-7, with 9 nucleotides matching TRBD2. Trimming removed 4 bases from V and 0 bases from J; junction bases left unmatched: 8. From germline, CDR1 is SGHRS and CDR2 YFSETQ. The CDR3 runs to 16 residues. CDR3 region: CASSLGTSRTSYEQYF. DNA for the CDR3: TGCGCCAGCAGCCTCGGGACTAGCCGCACCTCCTACGAGCAGTACTTC.